Following are 16 T cell receptor beta chains from one sample sequenced in a study of T cells after yellow fever vaccination (dated by TCRdb to about 2019). This specimen's treatment or condition label, interpreted: live attenuated yellow fever vaccine strain. Library preparation was by 5' RACE. The listed sequencing device is Illumina HiSeq 2500. TCRdb reworked the public reads: Q25 trimming with fastp, MiXCR clone assembly, productive beta chains retained. Every CDR3 protein is listed once, alongside the most common genes and DNA of its rows. The sample table shows around 110,000 distinct CDR3 sequences, and roughly 8.9% are seen once. The ten largest clones take up less than 30% of the sample. The specimen was CD8+ T cells sorted from PBMCs, collected 45 days after the yellow fever booster vaccination. The receptor source for this set is a man aged 30 to 39 who received the YFV17D yellow fever vaccine.

The rearrangement links TRBV28 to TRBJ2-1; D uncertain. From germline, CDR1 is MDHEN and CDR2 SYDVKM. This CDR3 has 14 residues. Trimming pared 3 bases from V and 5 bases from J, leaving 11 bases between. The DNA for the CDR3 is TGTGCCAGCAGTTTTAGGGCGGCCCACAATGAGCAGTTCTTC. As protein: CASSFRAAHNEQFF.

This clonotype was recorded many times. The rearrangement links TRBV29-1 to TRBJ2-2; a possible D gene is TRBD2 (6 bases). The germline V gene encodes CDR1 SQVTM and CDR2 ANQGSEA. This CDR3 region has 14 residues. V lost 4 bases to trimming and J lost 1 base, with 10 bases between them. CDR3 amino acids: CSVVRAGNTGELFF. CDR3 in DNA: TGCAGCGTTGTGAGAGCGGGGAACACCGGGGAGCTGTTTTTT.

This clonotype was picked up many times. This chain links TRBV15 with TRBJ1-2; 7 bases are a match to TRBD1. The CDR3 has 13 residues. Per germline, CDR1 LNHNV and CDR2 YYDKDF (reference sequence). The junction had 8 bases not matched to a gene; V was cut back by 5 bases and J by 8 bases. The CDR3 region has the DNA TGTGCCACCAGCTCCCGGGACAGCTACGGCTACACCTTC. This translates into CATSSRDSYGYTF. The full variable domain, with the rest looked up from reference TRBV15 and TRBJ1-2, is DAMVIQNPRYQVTQFGKPVTLSCSQTLNHNVMYWYQQKSSQAPKLLFHYYDKDFNNEADTPDNFQSRRPNTSFCFLDIRSPGLGDTAMYLCATSSRDSYGYTFGSGTRLTVV.

This clonotype was seen more than once but under ten times. The chain recombines TRBV13 with TRBJ1-2, with D perhaps matching TRBD1 (6 bases). Germline CDR1 PRHDT, CDR2 FYEKMQ (reference sequence). V lost 1 base and J lost 10, with 10 bases in between. This CDR3 spans 12 amino acids. The chain's CDR3 is CASSLVRTDYTF. CDR3 sequence (DNA): TGTGCCAGCAGCTTAGTCCGGACAGACTACACCTTC.

This clonotype was seen ten or more times. The chain couples TRBV12-3 or TRBV12-4 to TRBJ2-7, with 10 bases that match TRBD1. The CDR3 runs 14 residues. The V and J ends lost 5 bases and 3 bases, in that order; junction bases with no gene match: 4. CDR3 loop: CASSAGTGDYEQYF. The CDR3 DNA follows: TGTGCCAGCAGTGCCGGGACAGGGGACTACGAGCAGTACTTC.

The rearrangement links TRBV10-3 to TRBJ2-7, with D tentatively TRBD2 (7 bases). V gave up 4 bases and J gave up 0 bases, with 28 bases separating them. Germline V CDR1 and CDR2: ENHRY, SYGVKD. This CDR3 is built from 20 residues. The CDR3 coding sequence is TGTGCCATCAGTGGACCCGAGCAGGTTGAGGGGGACTACACCTCCTACGAGCAGTACTTC. Its protein product is CAISGPEQVEGDYTSYEQYF.

This sequence joins TRBV19 and TRBJ2-7, with D uncertain. The CDR3 has 13 amino acids. The germline V gene encodes CDR1 LNHDA and CDR2 SQIVND (reference sequence). Trimming took off 5 bases at V and 4 bases at J, with 12 bases between the two ends. Here the CDR3 DNA reads TGTGCCAGTAGTCCCCGGCCGAGTTACGAGCAGTACTTC. Amino acids: CASSPRPSYEQYF.

The table lists this clonotype with many counts. The chain has TRBV6-2 or TRBV6-3 and TRBJ2-7, with 9 bases identical to TRBD1. The V gene's germline CDR1 is MNHEY and CDR2 SVGEGT. CDR3 size: 14 residues. With 2 bases clipped from V and 4 bases from J, the junction kept 3 bases outside the gene matches. The CDR3 here is CASSYRDRVYEQYF. In DNA form, the CDR3 reads TGTGCCAGCAGTTACAGGGACAGGGTATACGAGCAGTACTTC.

In its sample, this clonotype was seen many times. The chain couples TRBV7-8 to TRBJ1-5; unclear D gene. CDR1 is SGHVS, CDR2 FQNEAQ, per germline. There are 16 residues in the CDR3. Trimming took 3 bases from V and 3 from J, leaving 15 bases between them. The CDR3: CASSFGVPSYNQPQHF. The CDR3 DNA sequence: TGTGCCAGCAGCTTCGGGGTTCCCTCTTACAATCAGCCCCAGCATTTT.

This clonotype was seen many times. CDR3 nucleotides: TGTGCCAGCAGTTTGACAACAGGGCTTGAGACCCAGTACTTC. Residues: CASSLTTGLETQYF. This sequence joins TRBV6-5 and TRBJ2-5; D is possibly TRBD1 (6 bases). The V and J ends lost 4 bases and 5 bases respectively, with 14 bases between them. Germline CDR1 is MNHEY and CDR2 is SVGAGI. The CDR3 has 14 amino acids.

This clonotype occurred many times. The chain employs TRBV10-3 and TRBJ2-5, with D unresolved. CDR1 is ENHRY and CDR2 is SYGVKD in the germline V gene. With 0 bases removed from V and 5 bases from J, the gap between germline ends came to 10 bases. The CDR3 contains 14 residues. CDR3 region: CAISESTLGETQYF. The CDR3 DNA reads TGTGCCATCAGTGAGTCGACTCTAGGGGAGACCCAGTACTTC.

This clonotype occurred many times. The chain employs TRBV20-1 and TRBJ2-3; D gene unclear. Germline lookup yields CDR1 DFQATT and CDR2 SNEGSKA (reference sequence). The CDR3 is 10 amino acids. V lost 5 bases and J lost 7, with 7 bases in between. The chain's CDR3 is CSARSNTQYF. The CDR3 coding sequence is TGCAGTGCTCGGAGCAATACGCAGTATTTT.

This chain joins TRBV5-1 and TRBJ2-7, with 15 positions matching TRBD2. The CDR3 is 15 amino acids. Germline V gives CDR1 SGHRS, CDR2 YFSETQ. With 2 bases clipped from V and 5 bases from J, the junction kept 2 bases outside the gene matches. The CDR3 sequence is CASSFGLAGGHEQYF. CDR3 sequence (DNA): TGCGCCAGCAGCTTTGGACTAGCGGGAGGGCACGAGCAGTACTTC.

The chain uses TRBV7-9 and TRBJ2-5; 11 positions agree with TRBD2. CDR1 SEHNR and CDR2 FQNEAQ come from the germline V gene (reference sequence). The CDR3 is made up of 16 amino acids. Unmatched junction bases numbered 6, after V lost 1 base and J lost 5 bases. For the CDR3, the DNA is TGTGCCAGCAGCTTAGACTTAGCGGGAGGGCTGGAGACCCAGTACTTC. Translation gives CASSLDLAGGLETQYF.

The V gene is TRBV30, the J gene TRBJ2-2, with D uncertain. The length of the CDR3 is 13 residues. Germline V gene sequence: CDR1 GTSNPN, CDR2 SVGIG (reference sequence). V gave up 5 bases and J gave up 2 bases, with 9 bases separating them. CDR3 loop: CAWGRKNTGELFF. The CDR3 DNA is TGTGCCTGGGGGCGGAAAAACACCGGGGAGCTGTTTTTT.

This clonotype came up many times. This sequence joins TRBV7-2 and TRBJ2-1; 8 bases match TRBD2. V lost 2 bases, J lost 9 bases, and 6 bases stayed unmatched. The CDR3 runs 14 residues. Germline CDR1 SGHTA, CDR2 FQGNSA. The CDR3 loop is CASSLSGGPGEQFF. CDR3 DNA sequence: TGTGCCAGCAGCTTATCGGGAGGGCCGGGTGAGCAGTTCTTC. The complete variable domain, with remaining parts taken from reference TRBV7-2 and TRBJ2-1, reads GAGVSQSPSNKVTEKGKDVELRCDPISGHTALYWYRQSLGQGLEFLIYFQGNSAPDKSGLPSDRFSAERTGGSVSTLTIQRTQQEDSAVYLCASSLSGGPGEQFFGPGTRLTVL.